This T cell receptor (beta chain) is drawn from a study of T-cell reconstitution after alpha-beta-depleted transplantation in children. This CDR3 has 13 residues. Trimming shortened V by 6 bases and J by 4 bases, and 11 bases separated the two germline ends. Germline CDR1 SGHRS, CDR2 YFSETQ. Study-level findings and limits: Certain patients had high TCRbeta diversity at day 60, and it came from recipient T cells and thymic progenitors that survived. About two months after transplant, alpha-beta T cells reportedly came from several hundred expanded graft clones.

Preparation of the TCRbeta library was carried out with unique molecular identifiers. In TCRdb, the PCR reads were re-called with MiXCR into one record per CDR3 protein. The table shows around 94,000 distinct CDR3 sequences, with about 5.6% occurring only once. This clonotype was picked up many times. The antigen is unknown. The source was PBMCs, mostly from graft donor cells, collected 60 days after TCRalphabeta/CD19-depleted stem cell transplant. V gene TRBV5-1 combines with J gene TRBJ2-1; a possible D gene is TRBD2 (5 bases). This TCR was sampled from a female patient under 10 years old who had a stem cell transplant for Fanconi anemia, so the T cells may come from the graft donor. DNA for the CDR3: TGCGCCAGCATGGAAGCGGTGTACAATGAGCAGTTCTTC. This sequence encodes CASMEAVYNEQFF.